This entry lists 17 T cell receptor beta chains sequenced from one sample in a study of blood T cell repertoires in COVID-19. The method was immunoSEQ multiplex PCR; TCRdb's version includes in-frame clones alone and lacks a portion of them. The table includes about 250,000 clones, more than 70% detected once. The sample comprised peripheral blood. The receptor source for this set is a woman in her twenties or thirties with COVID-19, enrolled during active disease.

DNA for the CDR3: TGTGCCTGGAGTGCCCCGTACGTCCGGGGGAAGGACACTGAAGCTTTCTTT. Encoded protein: CAWSAPYVRGKDTEAFF. This chain connects TRBV30 to TRBJ1-1; possibly TRBD1 for D (5 bases). CDR3 length equals 17 residues. CDR1 is GTSNPN and CDR2 is SVGIG in the germline V gene (reference sequence). V gave up 1 base and J gave up 3 bases, with 21 bases separating them.

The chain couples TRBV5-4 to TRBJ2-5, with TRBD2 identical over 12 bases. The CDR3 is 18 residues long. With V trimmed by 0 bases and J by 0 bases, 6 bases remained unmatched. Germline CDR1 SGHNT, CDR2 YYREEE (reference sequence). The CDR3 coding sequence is TGTGCCAGCAGCTTGGTCCTAGCGGGGGGGGACCACCAAGAGACCCAGTACTTC. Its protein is CASSLVLAGGDHQETQYF.

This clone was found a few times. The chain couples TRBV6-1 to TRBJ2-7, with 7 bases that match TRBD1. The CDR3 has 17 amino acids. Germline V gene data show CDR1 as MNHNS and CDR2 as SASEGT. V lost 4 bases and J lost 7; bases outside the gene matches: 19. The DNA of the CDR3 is TGTGCCAGCAGTGCCGACAGGGCAAGTCAACTAGACTGGGAGCAGTACGTC. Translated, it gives CASSADRASQLDWEQYV.

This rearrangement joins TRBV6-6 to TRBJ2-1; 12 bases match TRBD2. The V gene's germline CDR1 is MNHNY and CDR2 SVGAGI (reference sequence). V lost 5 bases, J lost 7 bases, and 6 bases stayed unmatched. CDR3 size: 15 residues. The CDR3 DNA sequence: TGTGCCAGCAGTATAACTAGCGGGGGGATGAATGAGCAGTTCTTC. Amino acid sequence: CASSITSGGMNEQFF.

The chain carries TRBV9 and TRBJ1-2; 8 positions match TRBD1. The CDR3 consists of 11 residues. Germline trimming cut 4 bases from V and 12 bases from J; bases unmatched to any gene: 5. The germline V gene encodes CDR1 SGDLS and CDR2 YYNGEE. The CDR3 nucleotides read TGTGCCAGCAGCTCCCACAGGGGGAACACCTTC. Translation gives CASSSHRGNTF.

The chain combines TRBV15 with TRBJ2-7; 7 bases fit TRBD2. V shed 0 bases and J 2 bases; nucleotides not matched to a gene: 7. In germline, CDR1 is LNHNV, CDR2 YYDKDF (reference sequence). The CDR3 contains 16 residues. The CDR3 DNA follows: TGTGCCACCAGCAGAGATTTACAGCGGGGTGCCTACGAGCAGTACTTC. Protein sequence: CATSRDLQRGAYEQYF.

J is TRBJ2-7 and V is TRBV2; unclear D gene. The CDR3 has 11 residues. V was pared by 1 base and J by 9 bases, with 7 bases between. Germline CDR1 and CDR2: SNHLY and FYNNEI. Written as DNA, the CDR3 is TGTGCCAGCAGTGAAGATGTGGCGCAGTACGTC. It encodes CASSEDVAQYV.

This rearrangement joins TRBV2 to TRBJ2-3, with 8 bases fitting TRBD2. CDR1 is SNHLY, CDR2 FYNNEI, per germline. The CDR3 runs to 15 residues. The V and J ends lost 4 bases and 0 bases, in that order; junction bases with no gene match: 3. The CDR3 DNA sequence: TGTGCCAGCAGTGTACAGCGGGGGAGCACAGATACGCAGTATTTT. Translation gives CASSVQRGSTDTQYF.

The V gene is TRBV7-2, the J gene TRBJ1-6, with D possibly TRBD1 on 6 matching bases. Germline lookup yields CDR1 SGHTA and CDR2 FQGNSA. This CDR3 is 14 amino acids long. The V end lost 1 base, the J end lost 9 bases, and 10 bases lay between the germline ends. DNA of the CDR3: TGTGCCAGCAGCTTAGGGACAGTCGGTTCACCCCTCCACTTT. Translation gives CASSLGTVGSPLHF.

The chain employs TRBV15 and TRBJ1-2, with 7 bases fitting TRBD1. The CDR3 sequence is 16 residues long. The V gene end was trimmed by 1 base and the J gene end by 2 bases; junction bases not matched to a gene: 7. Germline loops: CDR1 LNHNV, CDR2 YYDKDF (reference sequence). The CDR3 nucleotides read TGTGCCACCAGCAGAGGCCGACAGGGTCCCAACTATGGCTACACCTTC. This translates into CATSRGRQGPNYGYTF. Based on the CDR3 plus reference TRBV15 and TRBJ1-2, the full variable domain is DAMVIQNPRYQVTQFGKPVTLSCSQTLNHNVMYWYQQKSSQAPKLLFHYYDKDFNNEADTPDNFQSRRPNTSFCFLDIRSPGLGDTAMYLCATSRGRQGPNYGYTFGSGTRLTVV.

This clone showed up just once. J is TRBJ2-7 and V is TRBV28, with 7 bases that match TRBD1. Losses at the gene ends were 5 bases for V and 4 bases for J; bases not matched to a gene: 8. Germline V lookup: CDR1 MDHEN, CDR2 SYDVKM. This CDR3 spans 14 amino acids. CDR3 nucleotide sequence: TGTGCCAGCAGTCCGCTCTGGACAGGATACGAGCAGTACTTC. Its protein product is CASSPLWTGYEQYF. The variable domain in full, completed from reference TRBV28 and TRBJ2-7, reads DVKVTQSSRYLVKRTGEKVFLECVQDMDHENMFWYRQDPGLGLRLIYFSYDVKMKEKGDIPEGYSVSREKKERFSLILESASTNQTSMYLCASSPLWTGYEQYFGPGTRLTVT.

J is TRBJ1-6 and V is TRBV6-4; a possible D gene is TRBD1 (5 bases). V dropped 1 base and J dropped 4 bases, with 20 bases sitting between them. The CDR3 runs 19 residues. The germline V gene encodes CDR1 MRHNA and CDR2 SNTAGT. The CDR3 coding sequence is TGTGCCAGCAGTGACTTAGGGGATCCTATCCCCCATTATAATTCACCCCTCCACTTT. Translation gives CASSDLGDPIPHYNSPLHF.

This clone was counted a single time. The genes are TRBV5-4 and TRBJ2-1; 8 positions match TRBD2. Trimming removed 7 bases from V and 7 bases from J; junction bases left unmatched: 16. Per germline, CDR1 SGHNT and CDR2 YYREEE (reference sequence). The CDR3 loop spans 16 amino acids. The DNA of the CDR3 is TGTGCCAGCCAACCCCGGGGGGGAGTAAAGCGGAATGAGCAGTTCTTC. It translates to CASQPRGGVKRNEQFF.

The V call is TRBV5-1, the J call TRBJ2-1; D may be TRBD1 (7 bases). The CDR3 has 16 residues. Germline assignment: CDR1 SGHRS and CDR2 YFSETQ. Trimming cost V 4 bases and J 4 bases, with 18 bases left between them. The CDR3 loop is CASSRGVPGGYNEQFF. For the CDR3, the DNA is TGCGCCAGCAGCCGAGGGGTCCCAGGGGGGTACAATGAGCAGTTCTTC.

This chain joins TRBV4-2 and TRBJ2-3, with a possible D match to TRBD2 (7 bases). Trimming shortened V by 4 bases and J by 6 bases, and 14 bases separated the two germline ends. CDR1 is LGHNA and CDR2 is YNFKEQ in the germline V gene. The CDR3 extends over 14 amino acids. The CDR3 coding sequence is TGTGCCAGCAGCCTAGGGGGGGGCCTGGATACGCAGTATTTT. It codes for CASSLGGGLDTQYF.

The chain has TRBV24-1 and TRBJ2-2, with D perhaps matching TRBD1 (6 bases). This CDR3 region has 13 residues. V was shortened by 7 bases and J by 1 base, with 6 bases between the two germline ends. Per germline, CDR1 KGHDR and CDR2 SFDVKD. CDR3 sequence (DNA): TGTGCCACCAGACAGGGGAACACCGGGGAGCTGTTTTTT. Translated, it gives CATRQGNTGELFF.

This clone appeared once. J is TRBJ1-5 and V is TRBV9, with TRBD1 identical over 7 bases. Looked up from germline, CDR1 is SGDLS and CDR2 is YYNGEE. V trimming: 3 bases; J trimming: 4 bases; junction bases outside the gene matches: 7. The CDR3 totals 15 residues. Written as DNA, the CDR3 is TGTGCCAGCAGCGATTCCCGGGACAGAAATCAGCCCCAGCATTTT. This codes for CASSDSRDRNQPQHF.